Listed here are 3 T cell receptor beta chains from one sample, sequenced in a study of molecular identifiers for immune sequencing clone quantification. TCRdb independently ran MiXCR on the PCR reads; one entry per CDR3 protein. Here the sample spans some 590,000 distinct CDR3 sequences, about 25% being singletons. Specimen: naive CD8+ T cells from blood, with Jurkat cell RNA spiked in. Subset denoted: FACS-sorted CD8+CD4-CCR7+CD45RA+ naive T cells. These receptors were collected from a human donor in good health. Some libraries in this study had Jurkat cell RNA spiked in.

As for this clonotype: One base away lies a much larger clone, so this may be a sequencing read error. The V call is TRBV11-2, the J call TRBJ1-5, with D possibly TRBD1 on 6 matching bases. Germline V gene data show CDR1 as SGHAT and CDR2 as FQNNGV. The CDR3 extends over 15 amino acids. Here the CDR3 reads CASSPDSNSNQPQRF. The CDR3 coding sequence is TGTGCCAGCAGCCCGGACAGCAATAGCAATCAGCCCCAGCGTTTT.

The table lists this clonotype with many counts. The V and J genes are TRBV4-3 and TRBJ2-2, with no clear D. The germline CDR1 and CDR2 sequences are LGHNA and YSLEER. This CDR3 spans 15 amino acids. Between the trimmed V and J ends, which lost 0 bases and 8 bases, there was a span of 13 bases. CDR3 residues: CASSQESQRWGELFF. DNA of the CDR3: TGCGCCAGCAGCCAAGAGTCCCAACGATGGGGGGAGCTGTTTTTT.

A word on this clonotype: It may be a read error: a sequence one base away is much more abundant. The CDR3 loop is CASSYSRQLAGTDTQYF. Here the CDR3 DNA reads TGTGCCAGCAGCTACTCTCGGCAACTAGCGGGCACAGATACGCAGTATTTT. This chain links TRBV5-6 with TRBJ2-3; 8 bases fit TRBD2. Trimming at V came to 3 bases and at J to 1 base, leaving 10 bases not matched to a gene. CDR3 length: 17 amino acids. CDR1 and CDR2 from the germline V gene are SGHDT and YYEEEE.